This T cell receptor (beta chain) is from a study of early T cells in non-severe SARS-CoV-2 infection. Overall study: Sequencing targeted bulk RNA from unsorted whole blood, leaving chains unpaired.

The CDR3 extends over 14 amino acids. CDR1 SGHVS and CDR2 FNYEAQ come from the germline V gene. After removal of 4 bases from V and 2 bases from J, the junction contained 4 bases not matched to a gene. In its sample, this clonotype was seen many times. Attached unique molecular identifiers marked individual cDNA molecules. Via MiXCR, TCRdb re-called the 5' RACE reads, giving one row per CDR3 protein. This table has 20,000 to 30,000 distinct CDR3 sequences, around 4% appearing once. The V call is TRBV7-6, the J call TRBJ2-5, with 7 bases lining up with TRBD2. Sequencing input: whole blood. This clonotype was sampled from an adult who was a healthcare worker with PCR-confirmed SARS-CoV-2 infection or an uninfected control (not recorded which). CDR3 sequence (DNA): TGTGCCAGCAGCTCACGGGGACTACAAGAGACCCAGTACTTC. It translates to CASSSRGLQETQYF.